The next 2 T cell receptor beta chains were all read from a single sample in a study of blood T cell repertoires in COVID-19. Method: immunoSEQ multiplex PCR; TCRdb's copy keeps in-frame clones and lacks some. The sample has roughly 300,000 clones, around 87% seen once. What was sequenced was peripheral blood. These TCRs come from a woman between 50 and 59 years old who had recovered from COVID-19.

The rearrangement joins TRBV7-9 to TRBJ2-3, with D maybe TRBD2 (6 bases). The V gene's germline CDR1 is SEHNR and CDR2 FQNEAQ (reference sequence). This CDR3 is 14 amino acids long. V lost 5 bases and J lost 4, with 13 bases in between. The CDR3 sequence: CASSLNGGADTQYF. The CDR3 DNA sequence: TGTGCCAGCAGCCTTAACGGGGGAGCAGATACGCAGTATTTT.

V and J are TRBV12-3 or TRBV12-4 and TRBJ1-2, with a tentative D call TRBD1 (6 bases). V lost 5 bases and J lost 7, with 14 bases in between. The CDR3 totals 13 residues. The CDR3 DNA sequence: TGTGCCAGCAGTCTTGGACAGCCCCCTGGCTACACCTTC. Its translation: CASSLGQPPGYTF.